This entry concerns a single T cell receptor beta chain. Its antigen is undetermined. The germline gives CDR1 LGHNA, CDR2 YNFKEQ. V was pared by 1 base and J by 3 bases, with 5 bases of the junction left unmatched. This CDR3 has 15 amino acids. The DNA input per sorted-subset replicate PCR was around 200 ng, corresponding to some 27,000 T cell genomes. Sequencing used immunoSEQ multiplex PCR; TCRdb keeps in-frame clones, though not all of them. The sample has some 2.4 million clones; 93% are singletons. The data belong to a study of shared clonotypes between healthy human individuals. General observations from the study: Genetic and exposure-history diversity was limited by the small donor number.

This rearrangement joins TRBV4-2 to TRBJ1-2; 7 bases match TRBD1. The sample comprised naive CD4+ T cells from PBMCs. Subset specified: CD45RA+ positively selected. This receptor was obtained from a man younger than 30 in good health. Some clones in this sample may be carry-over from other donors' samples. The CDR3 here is CASSQVRDRDYGYTF. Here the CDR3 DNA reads TGTGCCAGCAGCCAAGTTCGGGACAGAGACTATGGCTACACCTTC.